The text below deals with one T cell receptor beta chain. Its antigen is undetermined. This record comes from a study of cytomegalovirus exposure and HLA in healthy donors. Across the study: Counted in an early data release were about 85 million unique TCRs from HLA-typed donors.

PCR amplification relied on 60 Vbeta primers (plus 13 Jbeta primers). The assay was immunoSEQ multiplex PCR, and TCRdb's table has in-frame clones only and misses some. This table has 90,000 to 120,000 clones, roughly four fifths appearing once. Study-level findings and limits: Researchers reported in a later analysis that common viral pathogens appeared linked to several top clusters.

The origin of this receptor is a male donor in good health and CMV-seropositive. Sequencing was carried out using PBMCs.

CDR3 coding DNA: TGTGCCAGCAACCGTACAGGGGGGGGGAACACTGAAGCTTTCTTT. Translation: CASNRTGGGNTEAFF. V is TRBV27 and J is TRBJ1-1, with TRBD1 identical over 8 bases. CDR1 is MNHEY and CDR2 is SMNVEV in the germline V gene (reference sequence). V trimming: 7 bases; J trimming: 1 base; junction bases outside the gene matches: 8. There are 15 residues in the CDR3.